This T cell receptor beta chain was profiled in a study of beta chain features in type 1 diabetes. Whole-study findings and limits: Shortening of TCRB CDR3s, moderate but significant, appeared in all four CD4+ subsets of Type 1 diabetes patients.

The J segment lost 0 bases and the V segment lost 8 bases, leaving 9 bases of the junction unmatched. The CDR3 covers 16 residues. CDR1 is MDHEN, CDR2 SYDVKM, per germline. Concerning this clone itself: Its cognate antigen is unknown.

Every isolated RNA sample was fully reverse transcribed, so sequencing captured expressed TCRB transcripts. Measured with immunoSEQ multiplex PCR; TCRdb has only the in-frame clones, and not every one. Of around 690,000 clones in the sample, under 15% were seen once. The source of this sequence is a man younger than 45 with type 1 diabetes. The sequenced material came from naive CD4+ T cells from blood. The rearrangement joins TRBV28 to TRBJ2-1, with TRBD2 identical over 8 bases. In DNA, the CDR3 is TGTGCCAGCGGCATATCAAGCGGGAGCTCCTACAATGAGCAGTTCTTC. Its translation is CASGISSGSSYNEQFF.